This T cell receptor beta chain was obtained from a study of Ad26.COV2.S vaccination and SARS-CoV-2 variants. On the study more broadly: The study gave Ad26.COV2.S intramuscularly, once or twice 56 days apart.

A note on this clone: Its antigen remains unknown.

Data came from immunoSEQ multiplex PCR; TCRdb stores just in-frame clones and leaves some out. The sample includes more than 300,000 clones, more than 70% of them seen just once. Broader study findings: Reportedly, spike-specific CD8+ and CD4+ T cell responses achieved substantial breadth once vaccination had taken place. The analyses of TCR breadth and depth may have understated the size of total T cell responses.

The treatment was: roughly 18 received Ad26.COV2.S at low or high dose, single or two shots; about 5 received placebo; per-sample allocation not given. Samples were taken on day 63 after the first vaccine or placebo injection. Built on an Ad26 vector, the vaccine expressed Wuhan-strain SARS-CoV-2 spike. The sequence derives from a person between 18 and 65 years old who received the Ad26.COV2.S COVID-19 vaccine or a placebo. The sequences come from peripheral blood, collected in a trial of Ad26.COV2.S vaccine versus placebo.

The CDR3 region is CAISQHESSYNEQFF. The DNA for the CDR3 is TGTGCCATCAGCCAACACGAGAGCTCCTACAATGAGCAGTTCTTC. This sequence joins TRBV10-3 and TRBJ2-1; D is ambiguous. Germline V gene sequence: CDR1 ENHRY, CDR2 SYGVKD. The length of the CDR3 is 15 residues. Deletions cut 6 bases from V and 0 bases from J, with 12 bases between.